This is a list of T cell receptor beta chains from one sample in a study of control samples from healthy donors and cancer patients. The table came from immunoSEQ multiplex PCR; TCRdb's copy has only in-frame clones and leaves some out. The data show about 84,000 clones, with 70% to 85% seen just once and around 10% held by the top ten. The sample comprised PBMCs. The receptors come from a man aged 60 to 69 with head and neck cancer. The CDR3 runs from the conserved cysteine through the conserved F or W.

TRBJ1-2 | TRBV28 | CASSLLRQGYTF
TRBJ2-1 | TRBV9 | CASSPGVAGGGYNEQFF
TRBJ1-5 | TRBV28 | CASSNRGAEPQHF
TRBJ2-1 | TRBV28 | CASSSLPGGPDNEQFF
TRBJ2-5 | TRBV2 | CASRPRQGAGETQYF
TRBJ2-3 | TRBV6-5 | CASRRTYFSTDTQYF
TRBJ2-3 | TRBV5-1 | CASSPGQGSTDTQYF
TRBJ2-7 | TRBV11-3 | CASSLGGSYEQYF
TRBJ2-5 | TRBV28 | CASSLGGGAGETQYF
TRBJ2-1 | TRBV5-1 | CASSRPEGSNEQFF
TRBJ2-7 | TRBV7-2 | CASSLSPLTYEQYF
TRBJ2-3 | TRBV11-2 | CASSPGTGADTQYF
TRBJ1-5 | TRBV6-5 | CASMGLGQPQHF
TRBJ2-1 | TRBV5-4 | CASSLAGTSNNEQFF
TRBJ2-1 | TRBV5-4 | CASRPTSEPYNEQFF
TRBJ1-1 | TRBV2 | CASRGPGTVNTEAFF
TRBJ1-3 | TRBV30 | CAWSLFSGNTIYF
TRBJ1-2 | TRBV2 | CASGQNDYGYTF
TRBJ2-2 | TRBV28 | CASSPGQGWSGELFF
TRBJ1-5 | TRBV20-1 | CSASMGQGGNQPQHF
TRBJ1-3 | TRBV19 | CASSIIQGSGNTIYF
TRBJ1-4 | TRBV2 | CASKDPGGDEKLFF
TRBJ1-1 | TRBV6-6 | CASSYGTGDTNTEAFF
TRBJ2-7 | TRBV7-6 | CASRSGAPPYEQYF
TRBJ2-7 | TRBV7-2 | CASRGLAGGYEQYF
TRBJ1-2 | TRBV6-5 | CASSYSRTGGGYGYTF
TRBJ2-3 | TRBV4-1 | CASSQGVTGFEDTQYF
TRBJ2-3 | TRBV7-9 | CASSLARSTTDTQYF
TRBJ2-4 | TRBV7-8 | CASSAETPGIQYF
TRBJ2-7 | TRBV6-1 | CASSEFTEQYF
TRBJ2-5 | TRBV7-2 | CASTPPGVGETQYF
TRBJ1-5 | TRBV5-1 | CASSLGSDGNQPQHF
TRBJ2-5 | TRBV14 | CASSVGTDSTQYF
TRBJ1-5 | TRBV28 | CASRRTGINQPQHF
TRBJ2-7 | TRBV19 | CASSIDGETYEQYF
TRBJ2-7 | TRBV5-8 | CASSYSGEQYF
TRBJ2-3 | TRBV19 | CASTRRGASGVTDTQYF
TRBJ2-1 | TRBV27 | CASTTSGRAYEQFF
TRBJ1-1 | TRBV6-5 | CASSSRGTEAFF
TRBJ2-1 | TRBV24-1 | CATSDPFGERENEQFF
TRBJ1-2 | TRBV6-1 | CASSEGPRSFGYTF
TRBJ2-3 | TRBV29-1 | CSVGLAVSTDTQYF
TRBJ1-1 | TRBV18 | CASSPTGQGDTEAFF
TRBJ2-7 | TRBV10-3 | CAISEAGSPYEQYF
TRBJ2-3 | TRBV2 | CASSDGFAGPGDTQYF
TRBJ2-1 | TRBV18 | CASSPDILGGWFF
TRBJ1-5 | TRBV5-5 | CASSWEAGVNQPQHF
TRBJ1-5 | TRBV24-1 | CATRGRGWNQPQHF
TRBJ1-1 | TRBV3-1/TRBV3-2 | CASSQEGQMNTEAFF
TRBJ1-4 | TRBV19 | CASSTERDREKLFF